This TCR beta chain derives from a study of blood T cell repertoires in COVID-19 (TCRdb year 2020). Turning to the overall study: Samples covering the acute and convalescent phases of COVID-19 were provided by collaborators in the United States, Italy and Spain. Samples were obtained from the ongoing ImmuneRACE study (first 160 participants) and from approximately 1,200 subjects provided by 6 global collaborators. Sample metadata almost always included a de-identified subject ID, COVID-19 status, age in years and sex. The material from the prospective study consisted of cDNA or gDNA derived from T cells, B-cell-depleted T cells, or PBMCs. Where available, HLA class I and class II types were obtained from metadata supplied by the sample provider rather than from assay-based typing. The repertoires were made available in a free public database intended to serve as a resource for research on the immune response to SARS-CoV-2. Deeply sampled blood TCRbeta repertoires from subjects exposed to, actively infected with, or recovered from COVID-19 were included in the dataset. Findings and caveats that apply to the study as a whole: How much clinical and demographic metadata was included differed by source and by participant, and the metadata was provided uncurated.

Participants in the prospective study were aged 18 to 89 years, lived in 24 United States geographic areas, and enrolled through a virtual design. In the prospective study, participants were assigned to cohorts based on the clinical history participants reported in a screening survey and a study questionnaire. In the prospective study, whole blood, serum and a nasopharyngeal or oropharyngeal swab were collected from each participant by mobile phlebotomists. Over a roughly 2-month period, participants in the prospective study had the option of providing additional blood draws and questionnaires. Before DNA extraction, blood samples from the prospective study were shipped at room temperature or frozen. The immunoSEQ Assay, a bias-controlled multiplex PCR, was used to amplify TCRbeta CDR3 regions from genomic DNA. In the original analysis: The number of nucleated cells in each sample was estimated by amplification of reference gene primers within the assay. Sequence reads were collapsed and filtered to measure the absolute abundance of every unique TCRbeta CDR3 rearrangement. For each sample, productive Simpson clonality was calculated by taking the square root of Simpson's diversity index across productive rearrangements. In TCRdb, the immuneACCESS table is reduced to in-frame sequences with V and J assigned. These tables do not hold every clone; where another copy was compared, an unresolved V gene accounts for under half, and the others remain unexplained. V, J and clone size derive from that table, while D and trimming were established from the DNA sequence. Here the sample has hundreds of thousands of clones; roughly 87% occur a single time. About 6.9% of the sample is taken by the ten largest.

V ends up 0 bases short and J 3 bases short, with an unmatched junction base count of 4. The CDR3 runs 17 amino acids, cysteine and phenylalanine included. Of the read, only the CDR3 DNA is kept; its 51 bases are in frame from base 1. CDR1 and CDR2, per the germline V gene, are SGHDN and FVKESK. A note on this clone: Its antigen remains unidentified. Per-base qualities were not stored, and no clone one base away is much larger.

The TCR sequence derives from a woman in her 30s with acute COVID-19. Input material: PBMCs or T cells enriched from blood (not recorded which). The chain is encoded by TRBV14 joined to TRBJ2-2, and 10 junction bases match TRBD1. Here is the DNA: TGTGCCAGCAGCCAAGATCGGGACAGGGGATACACCGGGGAGCTGTTTTTT. Its translation is CASSQDRDRGYTGELFF.